This T cell receptor beta chain was observed in a study of cytomegalovirus exposure and HLA in healthy donors. The PCR ran on 60 Vbeta and 13 Jbeta primers. Assay: immunoSEQ multiplex PCR; the TCRdb copy retains only in-frame clones and omits some. This sample yields about 150,000 clones, of which approximately 80% are seen a single time; 3.5% to 5% belongs to the top ten. A few counts support this clone. Antigen specificity is unknown. This CDR3 contains 14 residues. Trimming pared 5 bases from V and 14 bases from J, leaving 27 bases between. The V gene's germline CDR1 is SQVTM and CDR2 ANQGSEA. Study-wide findings and caveats: A later analysis found most CMV-associated TCR beta chains apparently HLA-restricted. V segments that were indistinguishable, TRBV6-2 and TRBV6-3 among them, were omitted from analysis. Cytomegalovirus status was reportedly diagnosed by the classifier with high sensitivity and specificity.

This chain joins TRBV29-1 and TRBJ1-2, with a possible D match to TRBD1 (6 bases). The receptor's source is a male donor in good health and CMV-seronegative. Source material: PBMCs. This CDR3 is CSVWPRSGTPVATF. The CDR3 DNA is TGCAGCGTTTGGCCCCGATCCGGGACACCCGTTGCAACCTTC.